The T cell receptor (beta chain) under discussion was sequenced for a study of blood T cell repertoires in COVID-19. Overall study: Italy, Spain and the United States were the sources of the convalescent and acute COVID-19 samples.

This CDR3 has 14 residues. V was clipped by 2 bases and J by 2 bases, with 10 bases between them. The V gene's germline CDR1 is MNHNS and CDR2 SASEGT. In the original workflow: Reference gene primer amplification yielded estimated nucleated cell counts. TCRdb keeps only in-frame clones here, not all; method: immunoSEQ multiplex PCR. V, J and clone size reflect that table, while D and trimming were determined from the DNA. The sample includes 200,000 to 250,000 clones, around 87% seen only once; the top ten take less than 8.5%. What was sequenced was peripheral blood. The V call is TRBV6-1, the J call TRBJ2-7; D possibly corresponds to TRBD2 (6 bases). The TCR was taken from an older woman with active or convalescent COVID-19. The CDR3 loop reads CASSEYGGPYEQYF. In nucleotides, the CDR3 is TGTGCCAGCAGTGAATACGGGGGACCCTACGAGCAGTACTTC.